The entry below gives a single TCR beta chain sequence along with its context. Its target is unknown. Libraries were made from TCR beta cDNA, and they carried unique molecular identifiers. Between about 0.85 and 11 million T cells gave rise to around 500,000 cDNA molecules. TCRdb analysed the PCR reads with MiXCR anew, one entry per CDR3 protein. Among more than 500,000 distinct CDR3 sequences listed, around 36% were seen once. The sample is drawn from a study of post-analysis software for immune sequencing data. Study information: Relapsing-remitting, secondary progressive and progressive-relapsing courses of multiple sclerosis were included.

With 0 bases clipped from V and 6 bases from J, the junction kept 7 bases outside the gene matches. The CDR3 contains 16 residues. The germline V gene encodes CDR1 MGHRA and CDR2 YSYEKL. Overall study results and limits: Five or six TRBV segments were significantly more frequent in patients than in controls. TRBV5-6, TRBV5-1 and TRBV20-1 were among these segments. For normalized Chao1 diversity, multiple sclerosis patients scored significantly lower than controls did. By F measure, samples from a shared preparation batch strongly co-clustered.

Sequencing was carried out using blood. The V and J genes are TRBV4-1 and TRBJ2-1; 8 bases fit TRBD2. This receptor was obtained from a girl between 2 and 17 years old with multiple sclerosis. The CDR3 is CASSQESGGRGNEQFF. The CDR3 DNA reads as TGCGCCAGCAGCCAAGAAAGCGGGGGAAGGGGCAATGAGCAGTTCTTC.